In its sample, the clone carrying this TCR beta chain was seen many times. Its antigen is unidentified. Through a sample-barcoded 5' primer and a J-beta primer mix, a second PCR was run for about 6 to 11 cycles. Each of the cDNA molecules was tagged by a template-switch adaptor with 12 random nucleotides. In TCRdb, the 5' RACE reads were re-called with MiXCR into one record per CDR3 protein. The top ten clones hold 30% of a sample with about 640,000 distinct CDR3 sequences, 35% to 50% of them seen once. This record comes from a study of blood T cells in healthy people across ages. General study findings and limits: The study lacked donor CMV status, which possibly confounded expanded clonotype changes.

The CDR3 runs 15 residues. Germline V lookup: CDR1 WNHNN, CDR2 SYGVQD (reference sequence). Trimming cost V 6 bases and J 4 bases; bases outside gene matches: 5. Total RNA extraction produced at least 6 micrograms (per sample) for the study. The sample was blood. The chain recombines TRBV10-1 with TRBJ2-1; 11 nucleotides agree with TRBD2. The sequence was collected from a man older than 75 in good health. The CDR3 DNA sequence: TGCGCCAGCAGCGAGGGGACTAGCGGATACAATGAGCAGTTCTTC. Translating it yields CASSEGTSGYNEQFF.